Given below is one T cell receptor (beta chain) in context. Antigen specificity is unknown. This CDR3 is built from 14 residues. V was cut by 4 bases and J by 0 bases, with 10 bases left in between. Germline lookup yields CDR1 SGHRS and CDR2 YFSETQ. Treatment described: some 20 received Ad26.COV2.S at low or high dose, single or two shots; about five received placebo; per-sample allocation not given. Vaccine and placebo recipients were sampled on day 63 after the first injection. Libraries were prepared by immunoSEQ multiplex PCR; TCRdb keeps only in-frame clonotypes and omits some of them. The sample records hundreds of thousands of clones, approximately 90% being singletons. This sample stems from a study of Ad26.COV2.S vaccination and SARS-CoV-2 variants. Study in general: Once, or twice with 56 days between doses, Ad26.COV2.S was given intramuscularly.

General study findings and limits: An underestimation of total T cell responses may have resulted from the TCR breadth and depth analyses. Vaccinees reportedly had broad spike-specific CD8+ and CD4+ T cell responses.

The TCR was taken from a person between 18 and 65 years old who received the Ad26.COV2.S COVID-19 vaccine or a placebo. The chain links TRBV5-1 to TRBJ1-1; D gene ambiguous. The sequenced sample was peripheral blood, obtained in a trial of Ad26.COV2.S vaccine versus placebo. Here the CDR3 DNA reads TGCGCCAGCAGCGTTTCAAACATGAACACTGAAGCTTTCTTT. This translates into CASSVSNMNTEAFF.